The 6 T cell receptor beta chains below were found in one sample sequenced in a study of OX40 agonist ivuxolimab in advanced cancers. Profiling relied on immunoSEQ multiplex PCR, and the TCRdb table lists in-frame clones only, not all of them. This sample has about 55,000 clones, with around nine tenths found just once. Here the sequenced sample was CD4+ or CD8+ T cells sorted from blood, taken in a trial of the OX40 agonist ivuxolimab. The receptors were sampled from an adult with an advanced solid tumor such as melanoma, head and neck, liver or kidney cancer.

This clone was recorded a few times. The chain has TRBV4-2 and TRBJ2-1; TRBD2 aligns across 8 bases. Germline-derived CDR1 and CDR2 are LGHNA and YNFKEQ. This CDR3 region has 15 residues. V lost 7 bases to trimming and J lost 9 bases; unmatched junction nucleotides: 14. CDR3 sequence: CASTPRVSGAGEQFF. CDR3 DNA: TGTGCCAGCACCCCAAGGGTTAGCGGGGCCGGTGAGCAGTTCTTC.

By its share, this clone is medium-sized. The chain joins TRBV29-1 to TRBJ1-1, with D tentatively TRBD1 (6 bases). V was clipped by 5 bases and J by 4 bases, with 14 bases between them. The CDR3 has 13 residues. Germline V gene lookup returns CDR1 SQVTM and CDR2 ANQGSEA. The CDR3 DNA reads as TGCAGCGTTCTCTCAGGGGTGGCCACTGAAGCTTTCTTT. Amino acid sequence: CSVLSGVATEAFF.

This chain joins TRBV11-3 and TRBJ2-3, with D possibly called TRBD1 or TRBD2 (5 bases each). Germline-derived CDR1 and CDR2 are SGHNT and YENEEA. The CDR3 loop spans 15 amino acids. Between the trimmed V and J ends, which lost 4 bases and 5 bases, there was a span of 16 bases. In nucleotides, the CDR3 is TGTGCCAGCAGCTGGGGGATGGCTACGGGAGATACGCAGTATTTT. Protein sequence: CASSWGMATGDTQYF.

The chain uses TRBV5-6 and TRBJ1-5; perhaps TRBD1 as D (5 bases). Trimming took 2 bases from V and 0 from J, leaving 9 bases between them. This CDR3 has 15 amino acids. Germline-derived CDR1 and CDR2 are SGHDT and YYEEEE. The CDR3 sequence is CASSFWDLSNQPQHF. The CDR3 coding sequence is TGTGCCAGCAGCTTCTGGGACCTTAGCAATCAGCCCCAGCATTTT.

The genes are TRBV18 and TRBJ2-3; D is unclear. V was shortened by 6 bases and J by 0 bases, with 1 base between the two germline ends. The CDR3 sequence is 11 residues long. CDR1 and CDR2 (germline): KGHSH, LQKENI. The CDR3 sequence is CASSSTDTQYF. The CDR3, as DNA: TGTGCCAGCTCGAGCACAGATACGCAGTATTTT.

The chain is built from TRBV5-4 and TRBJ1-1; tentatively, D is TRBD1 (6 bases). The V gene lost 4 bases and the J gene lost 11 bases, with 18 bases spanning the gap. The CDR3 sequence is 13 residues long. CDR1 is SGHNT and CDR2 is YYREEE in the germline V gene (reference sequence). As DNA, the CDR3 is TGTGCCAGCAGCCAGGGCGGGGGCAGGTGGGCTTTCTTT. It yields the protein CASSQGGGRWAFF.